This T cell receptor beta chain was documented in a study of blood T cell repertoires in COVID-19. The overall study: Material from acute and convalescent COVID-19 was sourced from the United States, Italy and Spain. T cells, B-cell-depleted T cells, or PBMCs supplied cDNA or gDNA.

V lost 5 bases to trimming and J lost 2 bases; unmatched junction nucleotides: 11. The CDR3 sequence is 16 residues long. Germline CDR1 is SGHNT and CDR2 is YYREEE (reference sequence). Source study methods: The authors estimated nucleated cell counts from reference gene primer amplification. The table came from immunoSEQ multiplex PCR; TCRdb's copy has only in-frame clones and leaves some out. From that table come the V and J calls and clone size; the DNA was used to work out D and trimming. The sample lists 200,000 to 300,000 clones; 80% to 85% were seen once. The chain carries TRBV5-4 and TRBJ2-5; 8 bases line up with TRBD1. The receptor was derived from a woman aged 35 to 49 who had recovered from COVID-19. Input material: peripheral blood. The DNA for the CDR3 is TGTGCCAGCAGGCCGGCGACAGGGGCGGTTCAAGAGACCCAGTACTTC. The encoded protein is CASRPATGAVQETQYF.